This TCR beta chain was obtained from a study of CD8 T cells in ankylosing spondylitis (dated by TCRdb to between 2016 and 2019). Looking at the study overall: The study profiled T cell receptor beta repertoires in healthy donors and ankylosing spondylitis patients to find disease-linked TCR variants. The whole study cohort included over a hundred healthy donors and under 30 ankylosing spondylitis patients. Peripheral blood was sampled, and synovial fluid was additionally collected from ankylosing spondylitis patients.

General findings and caveats noted by the study authors: A TCR beta motif made up of several highly homologous amino acid variants appeared to be characteristic of blood from ankylosing spondylitis patients. The disease-linked clones showed a CD8+ phenotype and occurred at relatively low frequencies in peripheral blood. Some motif variants were previously reported in synovial fluid and blood of reactive arthritis patients, suggesting common disease-initiation mechanisms. According to the report, matched synovial fluid samples from ankylosing spondylitis patients were significantly enriched for the disease-linked clones.

The cysteine opens and the phenylalanine closes a CDR3 of 16 amino acids. Just CDR3 DNA is preserved here, 48 bases in frame from base 1. Via the germline V gene, CDR1 is SGDLS and CDR2 YYNGEE. V was cut back by 1 base and J by 7 bases, leaving a gap of 15 bases between them. TCRdb lists the instrument as Illumina HiSeq 2500. Quantitative 5'-RACE with molecular barcodes was used to prepare TCR beta libraries. Under the source paper's analysis protocol: A new computational method based on a probabilistic model of VDJ rearrangement was used to identify disease-linked TCR variants. TCRdb reprocessed the public reads (quality trimming at Q25 with fastp, clone calling with MiXCR) and kept in-frame beta chains. Entries are consolidated by CDR3 protein sequence, retaining the most common genes and DNA. TCRdb assigned the V and J calls; the authors' analysis was not used. This sample holds about 150,000 distinct CDR3 sequences; about 7% were observed only once. The ten largest clones represent roughly an eighth of the sample.

This clonotype was recorded many times. No cognate antigen has been identified for it. No much larger clone is present one base from it, and per-base qualities are unavailable. This receptor was obtained from a female donor with ankylosing spondylitis or in good health (not recorded which). Recombination connected TRBV9 to TRBJ1-6, and the D gene may be TRBD1, 6 bases matching. The sequenced material came from blood, either unsorted or a sorted T cell fraction (not recorded which). Here is the DNA: TGTGCCAGCAGCGTATCGTCCGGGGGCGGAAATTCACCCCTCCACTTT. It codes for CASSVSSGGGNSPLHF.